The 7 T cell receptor beta chains in this list originate from one sample, sequenced in a study of regulatory T cells in long-lasting Graves disease. Arm-PCR of CDR3 regions with iRepertoire HTBI primers generated TCR beta libraries. TCRdb redid the calling of the multiplex PCR reads with MiXCR, one entry per CDR3 protein. The repertoire consists of roughly 560,000 distinct CDR3 sequences, with 12% occurring once and the leading ten covering roughly 8.9%. The time point was: newly diagnosed GD, antithyroid drugs for less than 3 months. From PBMCs, RNA was extracted and then used to make the TCR library. These data were also reused for a study on T cells in Graves' hyperthyroidism and ophthalmopathy.

This specimen was peripheral blood mononuclear cells (PBMCs), taken at new diagnosis, from a patient treated with antithyroid drugs. The receptors were gathered from a woman aged 30 to 39 with Graves disease.

This clonotype has a single count. A much larger clone sits a single nucleotide away, making a read error possible. This rearrangement joins TRBV6-2 or TRBV6-3 to TRBJ2-7, with D maybe TRBD2 (5 bases). Germline V lookup: CDR1 MNHEY, CDR2 SVGEGT. The CDR3 is made up of 15 amino acids. With 5 bases removed from V and 7 bases from J, the gap between germline ends came to 21 bases. This CDR3 is CASSEATRGRMEQYF. In DNA, the CDR3 is TGTGCCAGCAGTGAAGCAACTAGAGGGAGAATGGAGCAGTACTTC.

The V gene is TRBV6-2 or TRBV6-3, the J gene TRBJ1-2, with D unclear. This CDR3 is built from 15 residues. Looked up from germline, CDR1 is MNHEY and CDR2 is SVGEGT. V was clipped by 2 bases and J by 2 bases, with 12 bases between them. The CDR3 sequence is CASSYPLAENYGYTF. CDR3 DNA: TGTGCCAGCAGTTACCCATTGGCAGAAAACTATGGCTACACCTTC.

About this clonotype itself: This probably arose from a read error, given a far larger clone one base away. This chain connects TRBV11-3 to TRBJ2-3, with 8 bases aligning to TRBD2. The CDR3 runs 16 residues. Germline V lookup: CDR1 SGHNT, CDR2 YENEEA. J lost 6 bases, V lost 5 bases, and 13 bases had no gene match. This CDR3 reads CASSPGGGGKADTQYF. The DNA of the CDR3 is TGTGCCAGCAGCCCCGGGGGGGGCGGGAAAGCGGATACGCAGTATTTT. Full variable domain (rest looked up from reference TRBV11-3 and TRBJ2-3): EAGVVQSPRYKIIEKKQPVAFWCNPISGHNTLYWYLQNLGQGPELLIRYENEEAVDDSQLPKDRFSAERLKGVDSTLKIQPAELGDSAVYLCASSPGGGGKADTQYFGPGTRLTVL.

A note on this clonotype: This could be a read error, since a much larger clone is one nucleotide away. The CDR3: CASSLRVAGGVEQYF. CDR3 coding DNA: TGTGCCAGCAGTCTGCGGGTGGCGGGAGGGGTTGAGCAGTACTTC. The chain has TRBV27 and TRBJ2-7; 9 bases are shared with TRBD2. Germline V gene data show CDR1 as MNHEY and CDR2 as SMNVEV (reference sequence). V lost 5 bases to trimming and J lost 7 bases; unmatched junction nucleotides: 12. CDR3 size: 15 residues.

As concerns this clonotype: This could be a read error, since a much larger clone is one nucleotide away. The chain couples TRBV6-1 to TRBJ2-1; 7 nucleotides match TRBD1. The CDR3 is 20 residues long. CDR1 is MNHNS, CDR2 SASEGT, per germline. CDR3 loop: CASSRPDRPTPSSSYSEQFF. CDR3 nucleotides: TGTGCCAGCAGTCGCCCGGACAGGCCAACCCCTTCTAGCTCCTACAGTGAGCAGTTCTTC.

This clonotype occurred a few times. The V gene is TRBV18, the J gene TRBJ2-1, with 9 bases fitting TRBD2. The CDR3 consists of 15 residues. J gave up 3 bases and V 2 bases, and 2 bases lay outside the gene matches. In germline, CDR1 is KGHSH, CDR2 LQKENI. The CDR3 protein is CASSPVSGSYNEQFF. CDR3 DNA sequence: TGTGCCAGCTCACCAGTTAGCGGGAGCTACAATGAGCAGTTCTTC.

This clonotype occurred a few times. Since a much larger clone is just one base distant, this may be a read error. Written as DNA, the CDR3 is TGTGCCAGCAGCTTAGTAGCGGGAGTCTCTGAGCAGTCCTTC. As protein: CASSLVAGVSEQSF. The chain links TRBV7-6 to TRBJ2-5; 9 nucleotides agree with TRBD2. Germline V gene sequence: CDR1 SGHVS, CDR2 FNYEAQ. CDR3 length equals 14 residues.